Below, 4 T cell receptor beta chains from the same sample are listed, as sequenced in a study of cytomegalovirus exposure and HLA in healthy donors (dated by TCRdb to about 2017). Libraries were made using the immunoSEQ multiplex PCR assay. The multiplex PCR relied on a mix of 60 forward primers for TCR Vbeta segments and 13 reverse primers for TCR Jbeta segments. Not all clones reach the TCRdb copy of this immuneACCESS table, which keeps in-frame sequences only. Checked studies attribute under half of the gap to unresolved V genes and leave the rest unexplained. This sample is represented by 200,000 to 250,000 clones; under 90% of them were singletons. The ten largest account for 1.3% of the sample. The sample comprised PBMCs. Every receptor here comes from a human donor in good health.

The rearrangement links TRBV6-5 to TRBJ2-7, with 9 bases aligning to TRBD1. From germline, CDR1 is MNHEY and CDR2 SVGAGI. The V gene end was trimmed by 4 bases and the J gene end by 5 bases; junction bases not matched to a gene: 6. This CDR3 contains 14 residues. The CDR3 DNA sequence: TGTGCCAGCAGTTGGTGGGACAGGGTCCACGAGCAGTACTTC. This sequence encodes CASSWWDRVHEQYF.

This clone was found a few times. This rearrangement joins TRBV6-5 to TRBJ2-7; 10 bases line up with TRBD1. The V gene end was trimmed by 2 bases and the J gene end by 4 bases; junction bases not matched to a gene: 8. CDR1 and CDR2 from the germline V gene are MNHEY and SVGAGI. CDR3 length equals 16 residues. The CDR3, as DNA: TGTGCCAGCAGTTACGAGGGGACAGGGGTTCGGTACGAGCAGTACTTC. Protein sequence: CASSYEGTGVRYEQYF.

The genes are TRBV5-1 and TRBJ2-5, with 8 bases matching TRBD1. CDR1 is SGHRS and CDR2 is YFSETQ in the germline V gene. Losses at the gene ends were 4 bases for V and 0 bases for J; bases not matched to a gene: 8. This CDR3 contains 16 residues. This CDR3 reads CASSGGTGGYQETQYF. The CDR3 DNA reads as TGCGCCAGCAGCGGTGGGACAGGTGGTTACCAAGAGACCCAGTACTTC.

The genes are TRBV2 and TRBJ2-1; the match to TRBD1 covers 9 bases. From germline, CDR1 is SNHLY and CDR2 FYNNEI. With 4 bases clipped from V and 5 bases from J, the junction kept 15 bases outside the gene matches. This CDR3 region has 18 residues. CDR3 coding DNA: TGTGCCAGCAGTGCGAGTCGGGACAGGGTAGGGGGGAACAATGAGCAGTTCTTC. Amino acids: CASSASRDRVGGNNEQFF.